This T cell receptor (beta chain) was captured in a study of beta chain features in type 1 diabetes. Broader study findings: Among all four CD4+ subsets, Type 1 diabetes patients had TCRB CDR3s that were moderately but significantly shorter. Within the patient group, naive, central memory and Treg TCRB repertoires appeared more similar to each other than within healthy donors.

Expressed TCRB transcripts were sequenced, since all the RNA that had been isolated was reverse transcribed. Naive, central memory and regulatory T cell samples averaged approximately 3.9 million immunoSEQ reads each. Assay: immunoSEQ multiplex PCR; the TCRdb copy retains only in-frame clones and omits some. The repertoire holds about 130,000 clones, with 9.2% as singletons. There are a few counts of this clone. What it binds is unknown. After removal of 4 bases from V and 11 bases from J, the junction contained 10 bases not matched to a gene. Germline CDR1 and CDR2: SGHTA and FQGTGA. This CDR3 has 13 amino acids. A CD45RO/CCR7/CD25/CD127/CD95/CD27 panel sorted naive, central memory, regulatory and stem cell-like memory CD4+ cells.

Sequencing input: central memory CD4+ T cells from blood. This chain joins TRBV7-3 and TRBJ2-5; 7 nucleotides match TRBD1. This clonotype originated in a man aged 18-30 years in good health. DNA of the CDR3: TGTGCCAGCAGCTCCGGGACAGCCAAGAGACAGTACTTC. It translates to CASSSGTAKRQYF.